The sequence of this T cell receptor (beta chain) was determined in a study of CD8+CD57+ T cells in acquired aplastic anemia. Study summary: DNA from sorted CD4+ and CD8+ cells averaged around 3 ug.

CDR1 is SEHNR, CDR2 FQNEAQ, per germline (reference sequence). This CDR3 contains 14 residues. By flow cytometry, patients selected for sequencing had shown an expansion of CD8+CD57+ cells. Study outcomes and limitations: Overlapping CD8+ CDR3 repertoires of patients and controls contained under 35 shared sequences.

The study profiled TCR beta VDJ and CDR3 using genomic DNA as template. TCRdb reprocessed the reads via MiXCR and lists one record per CDR3 protein. The sample lists fewer than 300,000 distinct CDR3 sequences, 82% seen once, with less than 50% in the top ten. Worth noting for this clonotype: Its antigen is not known. The junction differs from germline at one of its ends, possibly a read error.

The rearrangement links TRBV7-9 to TRBJ2-5; either TRBD1 or TRBD2 may fit D (5 bases each). The clonotype originates from a human donor with aplastic anemia. The sequenced sample consisted of sorted CD4+, CD8+, or CD8+CD57+ T cells (not recorded which) from PBMCs. CDR3 in DNA: TGTGCCAGCAGCTTGGGGTGTAGCTACGGGGCCCACGTCTTC. Translating it yields CASSLGCSYGAHVF.